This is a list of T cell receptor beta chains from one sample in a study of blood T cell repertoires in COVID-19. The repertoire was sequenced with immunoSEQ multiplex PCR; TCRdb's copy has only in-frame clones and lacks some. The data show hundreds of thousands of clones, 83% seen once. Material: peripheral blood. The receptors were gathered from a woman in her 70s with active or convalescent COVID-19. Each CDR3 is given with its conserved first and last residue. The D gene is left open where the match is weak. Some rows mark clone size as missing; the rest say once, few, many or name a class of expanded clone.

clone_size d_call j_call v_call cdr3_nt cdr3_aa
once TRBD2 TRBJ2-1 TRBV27 TGTGCCAGCAGCCCGCTAGCGGGAGGACTTTGGAGTGAGCAGTTCTTC CASSPLAGGLWSEQFF
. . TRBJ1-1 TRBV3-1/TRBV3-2 TGTGCCAGCAGCCAAGTATTCCGAACGGGTGAAGCTTTCTTT CASSQVFRTGEAFF
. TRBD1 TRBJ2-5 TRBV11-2 TGTGCCAGCAGGGAGGGACAGGGGGCGGTGGAGACCCAGTACTTC CASREGQGAVETQYF
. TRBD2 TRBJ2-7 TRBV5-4 TGTGCCAGCAGCCCGGGACTAGCGGGGGCCTACGAGCAGTACTTC CASSPGLAGAYEQYF
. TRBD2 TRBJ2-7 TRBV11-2 TGTGCCAGCAGCTTAGACCGGACTAGCGGGGGCTACGAGCAGTACTTC CASSLDRTSGGYEQYF
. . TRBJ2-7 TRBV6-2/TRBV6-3 TGTGCCAGCAGTTACGGCGGGATCCTTTGGCAGTACTTC CASSYGGILWQYF
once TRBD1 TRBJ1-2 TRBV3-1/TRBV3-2 TGTGCCAGCAGCCTCTGGACAGGTATTAACTATGGCTACACCTTC CASSLWTGINYGYTF
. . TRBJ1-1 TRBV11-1 TGTGCCAGCAGTCAACAGGGTGACACTGAAGCTTTCTTT CASSQQGDTEAFF
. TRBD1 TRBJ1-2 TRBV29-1 TGCAGCGTTCAAGACAGGGCAGGTCAAGAGGCGCGCGGCTACACCTTC CSVQDRAGQEARGYTF
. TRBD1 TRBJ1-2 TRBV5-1 TGCGCCAGCAGCCCCGGGACAGGGGGCTTTGGCTACACCTTC CASSPGTGGFGYTF
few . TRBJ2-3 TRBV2 TGTGCCAGCAGTTATTTAGAGGGAGATACGCAGTATTTT CASSYLEGDTQYF
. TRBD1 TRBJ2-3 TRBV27 TGTGCCAGCAGCTCCCTATACAGGGGGATAGCGAATTTT CASSSLYRGIANF
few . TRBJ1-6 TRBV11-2 TGTGCCAGCAGCTTAGTTACAGCTAATTCACCCCTCCACTTT CASSLVTANSPLHF
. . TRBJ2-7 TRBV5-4 TGTGCCAGCAGCTTGGCAGGGGTTAACGAGCAGTACTTC CASSLAGVNEQYF
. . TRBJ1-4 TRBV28 TGTGCCAGCAGTTTAGATGGGTCCGGACAGTCCGTTAATGAAAAACTGTTTTTT CASSLDGSGQSVNEKLFF
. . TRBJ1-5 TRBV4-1 TGCGCCAGCAGCCAACCGACAGGTCCCTATAGCAATCAGCCCCAGCATTTT CASSQPTGPYSNQPQHF
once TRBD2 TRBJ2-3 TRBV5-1 TGCGCCAGCAGCCCGGGACTAGCGGCGACAGATACGCAGTATTTT CASSPGLAATDTQYF
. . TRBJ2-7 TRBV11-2 TGTGCCAGCAGCTTAGGGACATACTACGAGCAGTACTTC CASSLGTYYEQYF
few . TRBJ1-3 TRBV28 TGTGCCAGCTCGAGCTCCGACACCATATATTTT CASSSSDTIYF
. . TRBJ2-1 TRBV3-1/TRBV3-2 TGTGCCAGCAGCCAAGAGGGCCACAATGAGCAGTTCTTC CASSQEGHNEQFF
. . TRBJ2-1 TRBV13 TGTGCCAGCAGCGGGTTGGCAGGGGCCTACAATGAGCAGTTCTTC CASSGLAGAYNEQFF
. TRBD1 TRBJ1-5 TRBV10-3 TGTGCCATCAGTGGAGCGTCCGGGACAGGGATGCGACAGCCCCAGCATTTT CAISGASGTGMRQPQHF
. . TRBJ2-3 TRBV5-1 TGCGCCAGCAGCTTGACAGCAGATACGCAGTATTTT CASSLTADTQYF
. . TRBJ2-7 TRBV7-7 TGTGCTAGCAGCTTAGAAAAGGGGCTCGAGCAGTACTTC CASSLEKGLEQYF
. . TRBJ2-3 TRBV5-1 TGCGCCAGCAGCCTATACGGAGATACGCAGTATTTT CASSLYGDTQYF
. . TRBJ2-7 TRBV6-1 TGTGCCAGCAGTGAAGCCCCAGGGGTAGAGAACGAGCAGTACTTC CASSEAPGVENEQYF
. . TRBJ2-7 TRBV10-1 TGCGCCAGCAGTAGATCCGAGACTTCCCCCTCCGAGCAGTACTTC CASSRSETSPSEQYF
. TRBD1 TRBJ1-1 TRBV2 TGTGCCAGCACCCGACAGGGCTCGGACACTGAAGCTTTCTTT CASTRQGSDTEAFF
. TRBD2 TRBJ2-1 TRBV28 TGTGCCAGCAGTCCCCTAGCGGAGTACAATGAGCAGTTCTTC CASSPLAEYNEQFF